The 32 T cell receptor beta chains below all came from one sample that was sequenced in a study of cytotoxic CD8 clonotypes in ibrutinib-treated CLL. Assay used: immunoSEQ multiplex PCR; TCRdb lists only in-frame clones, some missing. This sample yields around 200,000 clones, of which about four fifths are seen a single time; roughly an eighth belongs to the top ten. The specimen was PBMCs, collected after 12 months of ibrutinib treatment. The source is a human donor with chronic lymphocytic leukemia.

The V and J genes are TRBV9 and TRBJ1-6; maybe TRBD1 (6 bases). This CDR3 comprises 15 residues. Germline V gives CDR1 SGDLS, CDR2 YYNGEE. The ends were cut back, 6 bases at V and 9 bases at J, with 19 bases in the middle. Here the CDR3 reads CASNNGGGVGSPLHF. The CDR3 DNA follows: TGTGCCAGCAATAACGGAGGGGGGGTTGGTTCACCCCTCCACTTT.

This CDR3 reads CASSREGNTEAFF. The CDR3 nucleotides are TGTGCCAGTAGCAGGGAGGGGAACACTGAAGCTTTCTTT. The rearrangement links TRBV19 to TRBJ1-1; possibly TRBD1 for D (5 bases). This CDR3 has 13 amino acids. V lost 6 bases and J 1 base, leaving 9 bases between the germline ends. Germline loops: CDR1 LNHDA, CDR2 SQIVND (reference sequence).

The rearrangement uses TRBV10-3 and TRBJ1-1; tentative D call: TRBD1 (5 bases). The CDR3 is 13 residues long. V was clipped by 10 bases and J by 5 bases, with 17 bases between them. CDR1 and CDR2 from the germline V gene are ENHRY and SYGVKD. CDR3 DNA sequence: TGTGCCACCCAGGTCCAGGGATGGACTGAAGCTTTCTTT. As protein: CATQVQGWTEAFF.

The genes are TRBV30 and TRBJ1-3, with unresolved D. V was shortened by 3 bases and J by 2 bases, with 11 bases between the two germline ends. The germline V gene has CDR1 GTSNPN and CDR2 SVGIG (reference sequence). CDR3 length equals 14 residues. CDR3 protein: CAWRRKGTGNTIYF. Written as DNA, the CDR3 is TGTGCCTGGAGGAGGAAAGGGACTGGAAACACCATATATTTT. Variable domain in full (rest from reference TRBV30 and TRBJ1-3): SQTIHQWPATLVQPVGSPLSLECTVEGTSNPNLYWYRQAAGRGLQLLFYSVGIGQISSEVPQNLSASRPQDRQFILSSKKLLLSDSGFYLCAWRRKGTGNTIYFGEGSWLTVV.

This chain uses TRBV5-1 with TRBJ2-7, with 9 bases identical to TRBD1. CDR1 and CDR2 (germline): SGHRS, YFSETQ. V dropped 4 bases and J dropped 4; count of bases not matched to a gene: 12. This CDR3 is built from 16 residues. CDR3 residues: CASSVMGQGNEYEQYF. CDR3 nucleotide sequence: TGCGCCAGCAGCGTAATGGGACAGGGAAACGAGTACGAGCAGTACTTC. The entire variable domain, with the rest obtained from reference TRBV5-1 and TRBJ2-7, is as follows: KAGVTQTPRYLIKTRGQQVTLSCSPISGHRSVSWYQQTPGQGLQFLFEYFSETQRNKGNFPGRFSGRQFSNSRSEMNVSTLELGDSALYLCASSVMGQGNEYEQYFGPGTRLTVT.

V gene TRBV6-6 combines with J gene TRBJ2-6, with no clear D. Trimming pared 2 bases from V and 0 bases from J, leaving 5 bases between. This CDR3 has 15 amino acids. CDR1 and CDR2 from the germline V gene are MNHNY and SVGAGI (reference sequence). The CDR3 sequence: CASSYTVSGANVLTF. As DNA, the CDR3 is TGTGCCAGCAGTTACACAGTCTCTGGGGCCAACGTCCTGACTTTC.

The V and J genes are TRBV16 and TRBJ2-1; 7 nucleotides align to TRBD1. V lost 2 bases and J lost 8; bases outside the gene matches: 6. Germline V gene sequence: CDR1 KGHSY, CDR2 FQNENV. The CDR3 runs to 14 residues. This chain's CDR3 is CASSQRGQLDEQFF. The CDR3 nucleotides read TGTGCCAGCAGCCAAAGGGGACAGCTCGATGAGCAGTTCTTC.

CDR3 coding DNA: TGTGCCAGCAGTGAGCCCGGGACAGGGGGCCACGAAAAACTGTTTTTT. Translated, it gives CASSEPGTGGHEKLFF. The rearrangement uses TRBV25-1 and TRBJ1-4, with 12 bases fitting TRBD1. The V gene's germline CDR1 is MGHDK and CDR2 SYGVNS. Losses at the gene ends were 3 bases for V and 8 bases for J; bases not matched to a gene: 7. The CDR3 covers 16 residues.

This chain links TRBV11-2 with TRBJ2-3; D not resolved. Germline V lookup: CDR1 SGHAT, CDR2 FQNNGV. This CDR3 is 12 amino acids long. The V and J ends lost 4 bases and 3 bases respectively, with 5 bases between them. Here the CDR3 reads CASSSGTDTQYF. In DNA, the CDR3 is TGTGCCAGCAGCTCCGGGACAGATACGCAGTATTTT.

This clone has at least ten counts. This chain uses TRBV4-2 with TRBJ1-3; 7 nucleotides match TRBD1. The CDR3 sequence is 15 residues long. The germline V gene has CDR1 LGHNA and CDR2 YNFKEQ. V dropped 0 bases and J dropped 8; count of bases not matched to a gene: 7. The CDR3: CASSQEKRQGDTIYF. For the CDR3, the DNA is TGTGCCAGCAGCCAAGAGAAGCGGCAGGGGGACACCATATATTTT.

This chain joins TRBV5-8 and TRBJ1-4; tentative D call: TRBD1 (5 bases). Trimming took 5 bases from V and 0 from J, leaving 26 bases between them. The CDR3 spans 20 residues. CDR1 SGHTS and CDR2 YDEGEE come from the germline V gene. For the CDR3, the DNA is TGTGCCAGCAGATCGCGGGGGACGGCGATTCGAGCTGCAACTAATGAAAAACTGTTTTTT. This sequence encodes CASRSRGTAIRAATNEKLFF.

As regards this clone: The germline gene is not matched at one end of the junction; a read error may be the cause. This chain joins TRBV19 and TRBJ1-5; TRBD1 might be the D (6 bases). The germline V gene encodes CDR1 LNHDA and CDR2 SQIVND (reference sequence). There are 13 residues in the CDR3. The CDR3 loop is CASSGGAYQPQHF. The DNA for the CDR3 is TGTGCGAGTAGCGGGGGGGCGTACCAGCCCCAGCATTTT.

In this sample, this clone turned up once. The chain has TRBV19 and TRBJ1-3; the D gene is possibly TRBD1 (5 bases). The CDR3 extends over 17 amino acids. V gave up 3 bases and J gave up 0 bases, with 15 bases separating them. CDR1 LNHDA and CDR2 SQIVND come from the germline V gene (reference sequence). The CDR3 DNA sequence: TGTGCCAGTAGTATCATTGGGACGGTGAGCTCTGGAAACACCATATATTTT. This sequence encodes CASSIIGTVSSGNTIYF.

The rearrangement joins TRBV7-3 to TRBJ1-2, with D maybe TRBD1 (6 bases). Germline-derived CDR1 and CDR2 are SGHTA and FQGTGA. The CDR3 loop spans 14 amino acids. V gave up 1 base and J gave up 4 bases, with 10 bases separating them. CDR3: CASSLSGTSYGYTF. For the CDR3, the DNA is TGTGCCAGCAGCTTAAGTGGGACAAGCTATGGCTACACCTTC.

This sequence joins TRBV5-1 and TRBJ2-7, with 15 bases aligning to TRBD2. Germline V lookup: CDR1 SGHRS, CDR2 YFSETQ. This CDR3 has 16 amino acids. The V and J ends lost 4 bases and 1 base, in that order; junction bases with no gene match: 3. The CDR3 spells CASSTGLAGGSYEQYF. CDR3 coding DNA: TGCGCCAGCAGCACGGGACTAGCGGGGGGTTCCTACGAGCAGTACTTC.

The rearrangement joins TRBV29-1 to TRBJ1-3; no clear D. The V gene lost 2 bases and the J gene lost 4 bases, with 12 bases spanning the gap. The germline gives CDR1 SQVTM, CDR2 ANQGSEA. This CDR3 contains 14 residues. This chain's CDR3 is CSVELPGHGNTIYF. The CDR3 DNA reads TGCAGCGTTGAACTTCCCGGGCACGGAAACACCATATATTTT.

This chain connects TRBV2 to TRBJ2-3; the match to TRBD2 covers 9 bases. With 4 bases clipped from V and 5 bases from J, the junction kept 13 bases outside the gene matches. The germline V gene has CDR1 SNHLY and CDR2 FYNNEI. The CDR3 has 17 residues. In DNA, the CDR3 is TGTGCCAGCAGTGTCAGGGTAGGACTAGCGAGCTTAGATACGCAGTATTTT. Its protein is CASSVRVGLASLDTQYF.

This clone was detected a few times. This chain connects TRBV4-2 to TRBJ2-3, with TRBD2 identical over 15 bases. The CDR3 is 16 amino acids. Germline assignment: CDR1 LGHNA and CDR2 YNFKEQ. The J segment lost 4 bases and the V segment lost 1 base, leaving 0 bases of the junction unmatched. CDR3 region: CASSQGTSGGADTQYF. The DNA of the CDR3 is TGTGCCAGCAGCCAAGGGACTAGCGGGGGGGCAGATACGCAGTATTTT.

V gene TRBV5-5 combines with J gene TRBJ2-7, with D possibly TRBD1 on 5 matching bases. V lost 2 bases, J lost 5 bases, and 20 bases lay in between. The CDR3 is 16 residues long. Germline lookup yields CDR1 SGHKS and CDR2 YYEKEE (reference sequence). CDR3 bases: TGTGCCAGCAGCTTAATTCGGTTTCAGGGTTCCGACGAGCAGTACTTC. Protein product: CASSLIRFQGSDEQYF.

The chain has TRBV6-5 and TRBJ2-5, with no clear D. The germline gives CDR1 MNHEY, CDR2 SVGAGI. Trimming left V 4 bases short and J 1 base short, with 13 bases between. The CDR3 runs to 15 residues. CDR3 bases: TGTGCCAGCAGTTCTCACCTCGCGCTCCAAGAGACCCAGTACTTC. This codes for CASSSHLALQETQYF.

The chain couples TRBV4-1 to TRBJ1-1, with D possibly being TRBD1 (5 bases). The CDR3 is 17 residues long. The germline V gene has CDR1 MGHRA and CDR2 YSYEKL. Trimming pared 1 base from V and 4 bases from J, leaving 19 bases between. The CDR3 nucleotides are TGCGCCAGCAGCCAAGTCCGCAGGGCAAAATCGGGCACTGAAGCTTTCTTT. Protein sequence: CASSQVRRAKSGTEAFF.

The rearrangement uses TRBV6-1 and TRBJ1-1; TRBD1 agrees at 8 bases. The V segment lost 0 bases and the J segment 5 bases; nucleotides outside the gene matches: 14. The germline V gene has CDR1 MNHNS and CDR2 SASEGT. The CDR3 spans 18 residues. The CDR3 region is CASSEAGQGIGWRTEAFF. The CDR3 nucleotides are TGTGCCAGCAGTGAAGCCGGACAGGGTATAGGGTGGAGGACTGAAGCTTTCTTT.

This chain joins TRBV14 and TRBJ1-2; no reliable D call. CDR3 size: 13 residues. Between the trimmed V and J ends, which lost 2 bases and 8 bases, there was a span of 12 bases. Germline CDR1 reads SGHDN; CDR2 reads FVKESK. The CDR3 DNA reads TGTGCCAGCAGCCAATTTTTCACAGCGGGCTACACCTTC. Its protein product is CASSQFFTAGYTF.

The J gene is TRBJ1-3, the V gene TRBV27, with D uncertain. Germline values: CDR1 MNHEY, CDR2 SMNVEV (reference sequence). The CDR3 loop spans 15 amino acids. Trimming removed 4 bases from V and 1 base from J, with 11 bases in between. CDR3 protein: CASSSGRDSGNTIYF. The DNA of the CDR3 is TGTGCCAGCAGTTCGGGAAGGGATTCTGGAAACACCATATATTTT.

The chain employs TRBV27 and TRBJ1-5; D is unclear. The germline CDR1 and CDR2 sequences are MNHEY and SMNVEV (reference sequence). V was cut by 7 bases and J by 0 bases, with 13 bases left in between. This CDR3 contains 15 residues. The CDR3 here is CASKGLSVSNQPQHF. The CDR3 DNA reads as TGTGCCAGCAAGGGCCTCTCGGTTAGCAATCAGCCCCAGCATTTT.

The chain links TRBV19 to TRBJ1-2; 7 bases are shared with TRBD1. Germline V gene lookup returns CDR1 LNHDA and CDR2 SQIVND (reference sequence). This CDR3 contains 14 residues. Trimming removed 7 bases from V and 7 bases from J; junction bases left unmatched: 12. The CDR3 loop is CASIPGQDSAGYTF. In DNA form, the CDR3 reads TGTGCCAGTATTCCCGGACAGGACAGCGCTGGCTACACCTTC.

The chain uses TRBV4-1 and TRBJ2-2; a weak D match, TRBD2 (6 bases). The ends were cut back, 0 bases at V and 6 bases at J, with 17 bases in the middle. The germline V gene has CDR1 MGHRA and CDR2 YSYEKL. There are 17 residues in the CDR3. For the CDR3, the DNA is TGCGCCAGCAGCCAAGATGTGGCGGGGAGAATCGCCGGGGAGCTGTTTTTT. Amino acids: CASSQDVAGRIAGELFF.

In DNA form, the CDR3 reads TGTGCCAGCAGTCTAGCACAGGGAAACACCATATATTTT. It specifies CASSLAQGNTIYF. This chain joins TRBV6-6 and TRBJ1-3; the D is unclear. Germline lookup yields CDR1 MNHNY and CDR2 SVGAGI (reference sequence). Trimming removed 5 bases at V and 4 bases at J, with 9 bases between. There are 13 residues in the CDR3.

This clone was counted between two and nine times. CDR3 region: CASSDPGSPTYEQYF. CDR3 DNA: TGTGCCAGCAGTGACCCAGGGAGTCCTACCTACGAGCAGTACTTC. The chain recombines TRBV25-1 with TRBJ2-7; D possibly uses TRBD1 or TRBD2 (5 bases each). Trimming took off 3 bases at V and 2 bases at J, with 14 bases between the two ends. CDR3 length: 15 residues. CDR1 MGHDK and CDR2 SYGVNS come from the germline V gene.

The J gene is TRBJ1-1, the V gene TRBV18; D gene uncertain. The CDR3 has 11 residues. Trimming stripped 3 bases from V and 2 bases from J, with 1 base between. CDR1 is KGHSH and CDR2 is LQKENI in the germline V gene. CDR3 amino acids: CASSPNTEAFF. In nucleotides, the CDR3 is TGTGCCAGCTCACCTAACACTGAAGCTTTCTTT. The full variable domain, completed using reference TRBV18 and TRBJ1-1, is NAGVMQNPRHLVRRRGQEARLRCSPMKGHSHVYWYRQLPEEGLKFMVYLQKENIIDESGMPKERFSAEFPKEGPSILRIQQVVRGDSAAYFCASSPNTEAFFGQGTRLTVV.

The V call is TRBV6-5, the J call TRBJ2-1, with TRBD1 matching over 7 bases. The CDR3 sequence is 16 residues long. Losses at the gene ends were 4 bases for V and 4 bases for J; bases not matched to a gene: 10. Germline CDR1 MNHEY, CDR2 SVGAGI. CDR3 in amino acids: CASSWTGQKSYNEQFF. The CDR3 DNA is TGTGCCAGCAGTTGGACAGGACAGAAATCTTACAATGAGCAGTTCTTC.

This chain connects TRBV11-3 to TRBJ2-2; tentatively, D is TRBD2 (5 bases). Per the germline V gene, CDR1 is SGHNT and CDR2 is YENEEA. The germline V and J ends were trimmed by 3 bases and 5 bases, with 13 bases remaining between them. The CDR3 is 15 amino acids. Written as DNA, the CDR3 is TGTGCCAGCAGCTTCGGCGGGCCCGAGACCGGGGAGCTGTTTTTT. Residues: CASSFGGPETGELFF. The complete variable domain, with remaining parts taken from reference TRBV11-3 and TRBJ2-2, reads EAGVVQSPRYKIIEKKQPVAFWCNPISGHNTLYWYLQNLGQGPELLIRYENEEAVDDSQLPKDRFSAERLKGVDSTLKIQPAELGDSAVYLCASSFGGPETGELFFGEGSRLTVL.